Below are 28 T cell receptor beta chains sequenced from a single sample in a study of regulatory T cells in long-lasting Graves disease. The time point was: persistent/refractory GD, antithyroid drugs over 5 years with positive TRAb. PBMC-extracted RNA yielded the TCR library. Arm-PCR of CDR3 regions and iRepertoire HTBI primers were used to build TCR beta libraries. TCRdb recomputed calls from the multiplex PCR reads with MiXCR, one row per CDR3 protein. The sample lists 390,000 or so distinct CDR3 sequences, 20% to 25% occurring once. This specimen consisted of peripheral blood mononuclear cells (PBMCs), obtained when the disease was refractory, from a patient treated with antithyroid drugs. The receptors shown here come from a woman aged 40 to 50 with Graves disease.

This chain uses TRBV15 with TRBJ1-2, with D perhaps matching TRBD1 (6 bases). Germline assignment: CDR1 LNHNV and CDR2 YYDKDF (reference sequence). The CDR3 spans 16 residues. Trimming removed 0 bases at V and 8 bases at J, with 19 bases between. This CDR3 is CATSRDGNRVIAGYTF. The CDR3 DNA sequence: TGTGCCACCAGCAGAGATGGAAACAGGGTAATCGCGGGCTACACCTTC.

A few counts support this clonotype. This chain uses TRBV20-1 with TRBJ2-1; 11 bases fit TRBD2. The CDR3 spans 14 residues. J lost 3 bases, V lost 4 bases, and 2 bases had no gene match. Germline V gene lookup returns CDR1 DFQATT and CDR2 SNEGSKA (reference sequence). CDR3 in DNA: TGCAGTGCTAACCTAGCGGGAGGCTACAATGAGCAGTTCTTC. This sequence encodes CSANLAGGYNEQFF.

This clonotype was seen at least ten times. The V and J genes are TRBV6-5 and TRBJ1-5; TRBD1 is a possible D gene (5 bases). Germline V lookup: CDR1 MNHEY, CDR2 SVGAGI. V gave up 3 bases and J gave up 4 bases, with 13 bases separating them. This CDR3 contains 15 residues. CDR3 DNA sequence: TGTGCCAGCAGTTATGCGGGGACGGGGAATCAGCCCCAGCATTTT. Its protein is CASSYAGTGNQPQHF.

This clonotype was counted a few times. The chain employs TRBV5-1 and TRBJ2-6; D may be TRBD1 (6 bases). V shed 1 base and J shed 0 bases, with 14 bases lying between them. This CDR3 has 18 amino acids. Germline CDR1 reads SGHRS; CDR2 reads YFSETQ. The CDR3: CASSLSGTLSSGANVLTF. Here the CDR3 DNA reads TGCGCCAGCAGCTTGTCTGGGACACTTAGCTCTGGGGCCAACGTCCTGACTTTC.

This sequence joins TRBV28 and TRBJ1-4; possible D gene TRBD1, 5 bases. With 8 bases removed from V and 3 bases from J, the gap between germline ends came to 13 bases. This CDR3 region has 14 residues. Germline assignment: CDR1 MDHEN and CDR2 SYDVKM. The CDR3 DNA is TGTGCCAGCTCAATCGGGGGGGCTAATGAAAAACTGTTTTTT. Translated: CASSIGGANEKLFF. The full variable domain, with the rest looked up from reference TRBV28 and TRBJ1-4, is DVKVTQSSRYLVKRTGEKVFLECVQDMDHENMFWYRQDPGLGLRLIYFSYDVKMKEKGDIPEGYSVSREKKERFSLILESASTNQTSMYLCASSIGGANEKLFFGSGTQLSVL.

This clonotype was found once. It is likely a read error: a sequence one base away is far more abundant. The V call is TRBV2, the J call TRBJ2-7, with 8 bases lining up with TRBD2. Trimming removed 5 bases from V and 3 bases from J; junction bases left unmatched: 9. Germline CDR1 is SNHLY and CDR2 is FYNNEI. There are 15 residues in the CDR3. CDR3 DNA sequence: TGTGCCAGCAGTCTCCCGGGACTAGGTGTCTACGAGCAGTACTTC. It translates to CASSLPGLGVYEQYF.

The chain combines TRBV29-1 with TRBJ2-2, with 8 bases identical to TRBD2. The length of the CDR3 is 18 residues. J lost 3 bases, V lost 5 bases, and 17 bases had no gene match. Germline V CDR1 and CDR2: SQVTM, ANQGSEA. CDR3 DNA: TGCAGCGTTTTTCAACGATGGGGAGCTAGCGGGCACACCGGGGAGCTGTTTTTT. As protein: CSVFQRWGASGHTGELFF.

In the case of this clonotype: Its ends do not fully match the called genes, so a read error is possible. The chain combines TRBV10-1 with TRBJ2-1; D is undetermined. The germline gives CDR1 WNHNN, CDR2 SYGVQD (reference sequence). The CDR3 contains 11 residues. The CDR3 spells CASSGSSEQLF. CDR3 bases: TGCGCCAGCAGTGGTAGTTCTGAGCAGCTCTTC.

At least ten counts were recorded for this clonotype. The J gene is TRBJ1-2, the V gene TRBV2, with D possibly matching TRBD1 (5 bases). V was shortened by 5 bases and J by 8 bases, with 18 bases between the two germline ends. There are 14 residues in the CDR3. The germline V gene has CDR1 SNHLY and CDR2 FYNNEI. The CDR3 spells CASSLGPSHKGYTF. The CDR3 DNA reads as TGTGCCAGCAGTCTGGGGCCCTCTCACAAGGGCTACACCTTC.

This sequence joins TRBV18 and TRBJ2-5; TRBD1 matches 11 bases. Germline CDR1 and CDR2: KGHSH and LQKENI. With V trimmed by 10 bases and J by 5 bases, 12 bases remained unmatched. There are 15 residues in the CDR3. The CDR3 is CANSPGTGGSETQYF. The CDR3 DNA reads TGTGCCAACTCTCCAGGGACAGGGGGATCGGAGACCCAGTACTTC.

This chain connects TRBV28 to TRBJ1-3, with D possibly matching TRBD1 (5 bases). V was shortened by 5 bases and J by 2 bases, with 19 bases between the two germline ends. This CDR3 is 17 amino acids long. Germline V gene data show CDR1 as MDHEN and CDR2 as SYDVKM. Here the CDR3 reads CASSKTPGRPPGNTIYF. CDR3 coding DNA: TGTGCCAGCAGTAAGACCCCGGGGCGTCCGCCTGGAAACACCATATATTTT.

This clonotype was counted between two and nine times. V usage is TRBV19 and J usage is TRBJ1-5, with D unresolved. Looked up from germline, CDR1 is LNHDA and CDR2 is SQIVND (reference sequence). The CDR3 runs to 12 residues. V shed 10 bases and J shed 3 bases, with 10 bases lying between them. CDR3 loop: CATREPNQPQHF. CDR3 DNA: TGTGCCACTCGGGAGCCCAATCAGCCCCAGCATTTT.

This clonotype has ten or more counts. The gene calls are TRBV12-3 or TRBV12-4 and TRBJ2-5; the D is unclear. Trimming took off 1 base at V and 4 bases at J, with 10 bases between the two ends. CDR3 length: 14 residues. DNA for the CDR3: TGTGCCAGCAGTTTAGTTCTGTCTGGAGAGACCCAGTACTTC. Protein product: CASSLVLSGETQYF.

There are many counts of this clonotype. The chain combines TRBV28 with TRBJ2-7, with 7 bases fitting TRBD2. The germline gives CDR1 MDHEN, CDR2 SYDVKM. The CDR3 sequence is 15 residues long. Germline trimming cut 7 bases from V and 4 bases from J; bases unmatched to any gene: 13. This chain's CDR3 is CASNRFGTGGYEQYF. The CDR3, as DNA: TGTGCCAGCAACAGATTCGGGACGGGGGGATACGAGCAGTACTTC.

This clonotype has only a few counts. The gene calls are TRBV27 and TRBJ2-2; D gene unclear. The germline V gene encodes CDR1 MNHEY and CDR2 SMNVEV (reference sequence). The CDR3 length is 12 residues. Between the trimmed V and J ends, which lost 5 bases and 6 bases, there was a span of 7 bases. This CDR3 reads CASSPGPGELFF. In DNA form, the CDR3 reads TGTGCCAGCAGTCCCGGACCCGGGGAGCTGTTTTTT.

V is TRBV15 and J is TRBJ2-6; no reliable D call. CDR3 size: 18 residues. The germline V gene encodes CDR1 LNHNV and CDR2 YYDKDF (reference sequence). The V and J ends lost 5 bases and 0 bases respectively, with 17 bases between them. The CDR3 region has the DNA TGTGCCACCAGCGGGTGGGTCAAGGTGAACTCTGGGGCCAACGTCCTGACTTTC. Translating it yields CATSGWVKVNSGANVLTF.

This chain links TRBV12-3 or TRBV12-4 with TRBJ2-5, with 8 bases aligning to TRBD2. The J segment lost 0 bases and the V segment lost 6 bases, leaving 9 bases of the junction unmatched. The CDR3 covers 16 residues. This chain's CDR3 is CASSGGAGTYQETQYF. The CDR3 region has the DNA TGTGCCAGCAGCGGGGGGGCAGGGACGTACCAAGAGACCCAGTACTTC.

V usage is TRBV6-1 and J usage is TRBJ1-1, with D perhaps TRBD1 (6 bases). Trimming removed 6 bases from V and 1 base from J, with 15 bases in between. Germline loops: CDR1 MNHNS, CDR2 SASEGT. This CDR3 region has 15 residues. This chain's CDR3 is CASSRIPTGNTEAFF. The CDR3 DNA reads as TGTGCCAGCAGCAGAATTCCGACAGGGAACACTGAAGCTTTCTTT.

This clonotype was seen a few times. The chain uses TRBV2 and TRBJ2-1; 9 nucleotides agree with TRBD2. J lost 9 bases, V lost 5 bases, and 14 bases had no gene match. The length of the CDR3 is 16 residues. CDR1 and CDR2 (germline): SNHLY, FYNNEI. The CDR3: CASSYSTSGLTVEQFF. Here the CDR3 DNA reads TGTGCCAGCAGTTATTCGACTAGCGGCCTTACGGTTGAGCAGTTCTTC.

This clonotype was observed many times. The rearrangement links TRBV2 to TRBJ2-7, with 9 nucleotides matching TRBD2. The CDR3 is 14 amino acids. The V gene end was trimmed by 4 bases and the J gene end by 7 bases; junction bases not matched to a gene: 8. Germline V CDR1 and CDR2: SNHLY, FYNNEI. The CDR3 reads CASSGSSGMGEQYF. Here the CDR3 DNA reads TGTGCCAGCAGTGGATCTAGCGGGATGGGGGAGCAGTACTTC.

The chain is built from TRBV6-1 and TRBJ2-7; 8 positions agree with TRBD2. There are 15 residues in the CDR3. V gave up 6 bases and J gave up 5 bases; unmatched junction bases: 12. Germline V gene sequence: CDR1 MNHNS, CDR2 SASEGT. The CDR3 protein is CASRSPGLGVDEQYF. The CDR3 DNA is TGTGCCAGCAGGTCCCCGGGACTAGGAGTTGACGAGCAGTACTTC.

This clonotype was picked up many times. The rearrangement joins TRBV27 to TRBJ1-2; 7 bases line up with TRBD1. This CDR3 spans 17 amino acids. Germline loops: CDR1 MNHEY, CDR2 SMNVEV (reference sequence). Trimming cost V 0 bases and J 4 bases; bases outside gene matches: 11. The DNA of the CDR3 is TGTGCCAGCAGTTTATCGAGCGGGACAGACCTTATCTATGGCTACACCTTC. It codes for CASSLSSGTDLIYGYTF.

A few counts support this clonotype. The chain carries TRBV29-1 and TRBJ2-7; either TRBD1 or TRBD2 may fit D (5 bases each). In germline, CDR1 is SQVTM, CDR2 ANQGSEA. This CDR3 comprises 10 residues. Deletions cut 4 bases from V and 5 bases from J, with 6 bases between. CDR3 sequence reads: CSVAGHEQYF. In nucleotides, the CDR3 is TGCAGCGTTGCGGGGCACGAGCAGTACTTC.

Many counts were recorded for this clonotype. The chain combines TRBV28 with TRBJ2-7; 11 positions match TRBD2. Germline V gene lookup returns CDR1 MDHEN and CDR2 SYDVKM. The CDR3 contains 14 residues. Unmatched junction bases numbered 2, after V lost 5 bases and J lost 2 bases. This chain's CDR3 is CASSELAGAYEQYF. CDR3 nucleotides: TGTGCCAGCAGTGAACTAGCGGGGGCCTACGAGCAGTACTTC. The variable domain in full, completed from reference TRBV28 and TRBJ2-7, reads DVKVTQSSRYLVKRTGEKVFLECVQDMDHENMFWYRQDPGLGLRLIYFSYDVKMKEKGDIPEGYSVSREKKERFSLILESASTNQTSMYLCASSELAGAYEQYFGPGTRLTVT.

The sample holds a few counts of this clonotype. CDR3 loop: CASSFRSYNQPQHF. Here the CDR3 DNA reads TGTGCCAGCAGTTTTAGGAGCTACAATCAGCCCCAGCATTTT. The chain links TRBV28 to TRBJ1-5; D gene ambiguous. The ends were cut back, 3 bases at V and 3 bases at J, with 9 bases in the middle. Germline CDR1 MDHEN, CDR2 SYDVKM. The CDR3 is 14 amino acids.

The J gene is TRBJ2-1, the V gene TRBV28; 11 bases line up with TRBD2. V was clipped by 4 bases and J by 4 bases; unmatched bases: 21. This CDR3 is 21 amino acids long. Germline CDR1 is MDHEN and CDR2 is SYDVKM. Here the CDR3 reads CASSSHLMASGRTGSYNEQFF. The CDR3 nucleotides are TGTGCCAGCAGTTCCCACCTCATGGCTAGCGGGAGGACCGGCTCTTACAATGAGCAGTTCTTC. Full variable domain (outside the CDR3, taken from reference TRBV28 and TRBJ2-1): DVKVTQSSRYLVKRTGEKVFLECVQDMDHENMFWYRQDPGLGLRLIYFSYDVKMKEKGDIPEGYSVSREKKERFSLILESASTNQTSMYLCASSSHLMASGRTGSYNEQFFGPGTRLTVL.

The rearrangement joins TRBV27 to TRBJ2-3; tentative D call: TRBD1 (7 bases). This CDR3 is built from 13 residues. The germline V gene encodes CDR1 MNHEY and CDR2 SMNVEV (reference sequence). V was trimmed by 11 bases and J by 4 bases, leaving 16 bases between them. CDR3 coding DNA: TGTGCCTGCGGAGGGGGCGCGTCAGATACGCAGTATTTT. It specifies CACGGGASDTQYF.

A few counts support this clonotype. The chain couples TRBV27 to TRBJ2-7, with 7 bases identical to TRBD2. The CDR3 is 13 amino acids. Per the germline V gene, CDR1 is MNHEY and CDR2 is SMNVEV (reference sequence). V dropped 10 bases and J dropped 5; count of bases not matched to a gene: 11. The CDR3 nucleotides are TGTGCCACCGCCCTGGGGGGGAGTAACGAGCAGTACTTC. Its translation: CATALGGSNEQYF.